Listed here are 27 T cell receptor beta chains from one sample, sequenced in a study of T cell changes during pregnancy in multiple sclerosis. This table comes from immunoSEQ multiplex PCR, and its TCRdb copy is limited to in-frame clones, with some not included. The data contain under 65,000 clones, 90% to 95% of them seen just once; the ten biggest clones take up 3% to 4.5%. Here the sequenced sample was CD8+ T cells from peripheral blood mononuclear cells, taken in the second trimester of pregnancy. Receptors were obtained from a female donor with multiple sclerosis, enrolled in a pregnancy study.

The chain combines TRBV25-1 with TRBJ1-5; D uncertain. This CDR3 spans 14 amino acids. With 5 bases removed from V and 5 bases from J, the gap between germline ends came to 13 bases. Germline V gene lookup returns CDR1 MGHDK and CDR2 SYGVNS. The CDR3 sequence: CASSIPLADQPQHF. DNA for the CDR3: TGTGCCAGCAGTATCCCCCTTGCGGATCAGCCCCAGCATTTT.

This chain uses TRBV7-9 with TRBJ1-2, with 9 bases aligning to TRBD1. Trimming removed 5 bases from V and 2 bases from J; junction bases left unmatched: 9. CDR1 is SEHNR, CDR2 FQNEAQ, per germline (reference sequence). The CDR3 is made up of 16 amino acids. The CDR3 here is CASSGLQGAGNYGYTF. The DNA for the CDR3 is TGTGCCAGCAGCGGACTACAGGGGGCCGGGAACTATGGCTACACCTTC. Full variable domain (rest looked up from reference TRBV7-9 and TRBJ1-2): DTGVSQNPRHKITKRGQNVTFRCDPISEHNRLYWYRQTLGQGPEFLTYFQNEAQLEKSRLLSDRFSAERPKGSFSTLEIQRTEQGDSAMYLCASSGLQGAGNYGYTFGSGTRLTVV.

The chain has TRBV7-2 and TRBJ2-1; D unresolved. The CDR3 extends over 17 amino acids. V was pared by 1 base and J by 0 bases, with 13 bases between. Germline assignment: CDR1 SGHTA and CDR2 FQGNSA. The CDR3 region is CASSLGRSLYSYNEQFF. In nucleotides, the CDR3 is TGTGCCAGCAGCTTAGGCCGGTCGCTTTACTCCTACAATGAGCAGTTCTTC.

This clone was detected only once. The chain combines TRBV27 with TRBJ2-7; 8 bases align to TRBD1. Looked up from germline, CDR1 is MNHEY and CDR2 is SMNVEV (reference sequence). With 4 bases clipped from V and 1 base from J, the junction kept 6 bases outside the gene matches. The CDR3 is 15 residues long. CDR3: CASSSTGTGSYEQYF. In nucleotides, the CDR3 is TGTGCCAGCAGTTCCACCGGGACAGGATCCTACGAGCAGTACTTC.

The genes are TRBV4-1 and TRBJ2-1; 13 bases agree with TRBD2. Germline-derived CDR1 and CDR2 are MGHRA and YSYEKL. The ends lost 0 bases at V and 7 bases at J; junction bases unmatched: 18. This CDR3 is built from 21 residues. The DNA for the CDR3 is TGCGCCAGCAGCCAAGAACCCACGACTAGCGGGGGGTTACTGTTGAATAATGAGCAGTTCTTC. Translation: CASSQEPTTSGGLLLNNEQFF.

The chain combines TRBV5-6 with TRBJ1-3; 9 nucleotides align to TRBD1. CDR3 length: 17 residues. Germline CDR1 reads SGHDT; CDR2 reads YYEEEE. With 3 bases clipped from V and 4 bases from J, the junction kept 11 bases outside the gene matches. The CDR3 sequence is CASSSGTGFGPGNTIYF. CDR3 DNA sequence: TGTGCCAGCAGCTCCGGGACAGGGTTTGGACCCGGAAACACCATATATTTT.

The chain combines TRBV27 with TRBJ2-7; tentative D call: TRBD1 (6 bases). The CDR3 sequence is 13 residues long. In germline, CDR1 is MNHEY, CDR2 SMNVEV (reference sequence). V shed 6 bases and J shed 2 bases, with 11 bases lying between them. The CDR3 DNA reads as TGTGCCAGCAGGGATCAGGGGCCCTACGAGCAGTACTTC. Translated, it gives CASRDQGPYEQYF.

The rearrangement uses TRBV27 and TRBJ1-2; 7 bases line up with TRBD1. The V gene end was trimmed by 9 bases and the J gene end by 0 bases; junction bases not matched to a gene: 13. The CDR3 totals 16 residues. Germline lookup yields CDR1 MNHEY and CDR2 SMNVEV (reference sequence). The CDR3 loop reads CARIRDSGTTNYGYTF. CDR3 nucleotides: TGTGCCAGGATCAGGGACAGCGGCACTACTAACTATGGCTACACCTTC.

The gene calls are TRBV6-5 and TRBJ1-1, with 8 bases matching TRBD1. This CDR3 has 15 amino acids. V gave up 3 bases and J gave up 1 base; unmatched junction bases: 4. CDR1 is MNHEY, CDR2 SVGAGI, per germline. For the CDR3, the DNA is TGTGCCAGCAGTTATGGACAGGGAGAGAACACTGAAGCTTTCTTT. This translates into CASSYGQGENTEAFF.

V usage is TRBV19 and J usage is TRBJ2-1, with 8 bases aligning to TRBD1. The junction had 7 bases not matched to a gene; V was cut back by 1 base and J by 8 bases. This CDR3 has 15 residues. The germline V gene has CDR1 LNHDA and CDR2 SQIVND (reference sequence). DNA of the CDR3: TGTGCCAGTAGTATAGTCGACAGGGGTGCGGATGAGCAGTTCTTC. Protein product: CASSIVDRGADEQFF.

The chain carries TRBV5-6 and TRBJ1-2; D is perhaps TRBD1 (6 bases). The CDR3 spans 13 residues. Per germline, CDR1 SGHDT and CDR2 YYEEEE. V was trimmed by 0 bases and J by 8 bases, leaving 11 bases between them. CDR3 loop: CASSLGGLWGYTF. The CDR3 DNA reads as TGTGCCAGCAGCTTGGGGGGGCTATGGGGCTACACCTTC.

This rearrangement joins TRBV28 to TRBJ2-7; a possible D gene is TRBD2 (6 bases). From germline, CDR1 is MDHEN and CDR2 SYDVKM. Trimming removed 4 bases from V and 3 bases from J, with 16 bases in between. The CDR3 spans 15 residues. In DNA, the CDR3 is TGTGCCAGCAGTTGGCCCGGGGGTGGGGACTACGAGCAGTACTTC. Translation: CASSWPGGGDYEQYF.

The chain recombines TRBV9 with TRBJ2-2; the D gene is possibly TRBD1 (6 bases). This CDR3 contains 16 residues. Trimming pared 0 bases from V and 4 bases from J, leaving 13 bases between. Germline V CDR1 and CDR2: SGDLS, YYNGEE. Here the CDR3 reads CASSVEDSPPTGELFF. DNA of the CDR3: TGTGCCAGCAGCGTAGAGGACAGCCCTCCCACCGGGGAGCTGTTTTTT.

This chain links TRBV18 with TRBJ2-7; a weak D match, TRBD2 (6 bases). Per the germline V gene, CDR1 is KGHSH and CDR2 is LQKENI. Trimming shortened V by 3 bases and J by 0 bases, and 12 bases separated the two germline ends. This CDR3 has 15 residues. The CDR3 DNA sequence: TGTGCCAGCTCACCTCCTTCCGGGAGCTCCTACGAGCAGTACTTC. This encodes CASSPPSGSSYEQYF.

The V gene is TRBV11-1, the J gene TRBJ2-5; a weak D match, TRBD1 (5 bases). V gave up 5 bases and J gave up 5 bases, with 9 bases separating them. CDR3 length equals 12 residues. Germline V gives CDR1 SGHAT, CDR2 FQDESV (reference sequence). In nucleotides, the CDR3 is TGTGCCAGCAGCCAGGGTTGGGAGACCCAGTACTTC. This encodes CASSQGWETQYF.

The chain joins TRBV11-2 to TRBJ2-1, with D hard to call. Germline CDR1 is SGHAT and CDR2 is FQNNGV. V gave up 10 bases and J gave up 4 bases, with 11 bases separating them. The CDR3 has 12 residues. CDR3 sequence reads: CATQSVYNEQFF. The DNA of the CDR3 is TGTGCCACCCAGAGCGTTTACAATGAGCAGTTCTTC. Combining the CDR3 with reference TRBV11-2 and TRBJ2-1 gives the whole variable domain EAGVAQSPRYKIIEKRQSVAFWCNPISGHATLYWYQQILGQGPKLLIQFQNNGVVDDSQLPKDRFSAERLKGVDSTLKIQPAKLEDSAVYLCATQSVYNEQFFGPGTRLTVL.

This chain joins TRBV5-5 and TRBJ1-4, with TRBD1 as a possible D gene (6 bases). The V gene's germline CDR1 is SGHKS and CDR2 YYEKEE (reference sequence). The CDR3 loop spans 17 amino acids. The V end lost 1 base, the J end lost 1 base, and 14 bases lay between the germline ends. For the CDR3, the DNA is TGTGCCAGCAGCTTGTCTGGGGGCCTGGTAACTAATGAAAAACTGTTTTTT. Encoded protein: CASSLSGGLVTNEKLFF.

The rearrangement joins TRBV9 to TRBJ1-1; D perhaps matches TRBD1 (5 bases). CDR3 size: 14 residues. Germline CDR1 SGDLS, CDR2 YYNGEE. Trimming stripped 3 bases from V and 5 bases from J, with 14 bases between. The CDR3 coding sequence is TGTGCCAGCAGCGCGTACGGGGGGGAGACTGAAGCTTTCTTT. Encoded protein: CASSAYGGETEAFF.

V and J are TRBV13 and TRBJ1-4, with 7 bases that match TRBD1. The CDR3 contains 14 residues. V shed 5 bases and J 8 bases; nucleotides not matched to a gene: 8. Germline V CDR1 and CDR2: PRHDT, FYEKMQ (reference sequence). CDR3 nucleotides: TGTGCCAGCAGCGACGACAGGGTTGGCGAAAAACTGTTTTTT. Amino acid sequence: CASSDDRVGEKLFF.

V usage is TRBV15 and J usage is TRBJ2-1; 8 bases match TRBD2. This CDR3 has 17 residues. Trimming took 0 bases from V and 10 from J; bases not matched to a gene: 14. CDR1 LNHNV and CDR2 YYDKDF come from the germline V gene (reference sequence). The CDR3 bases are TGTGCCACCAGCAGAGATCAGGTGGCGGGGGGCCGAAGGGAGCAGTTCTTC. It encodes CATSRDQVAGGRREQFF.

The rearrangement joins TRBV28 to TRBJ2-7, with D possibly TRBD2 on 5 matching bases. Germline assignment: CDR1 MDHEN and CDR2 SYDVKM. CDR3 length: 14 residues. Trimming shortened V by 3 bases and J by 5 bases, and 14 bases separated the two germline ends. This CDR3 is CASSLRVATDEQYF. The CDR3 region has the DNA TGTGCCAGCAGTTTGCGGGTCGCGACGGACGAGCAGTACTTC.

CDR3 coding DNA: TGTGCCAGCAGCCGACCGCGACACCTAAGCACAGATACGCAGTATTTT. This codes for CASSRPRHLSTDTQYF. The genes are TRBV7-6 and TRBJ2-3; no definite D call. Trimming took off 5 bases at V and 0 bases at J, with 15 bases between the two ends. CDR1 is SGHVS and CDR2 is FNYEAQ in the germline V gene. The CDR3 sequence is 16 residues long.

The chain links TRBV28 to TRBJ2-7; TRBD1 matches at 9 bases. CDR1 is MDHEN, CDR2 SYDVKM, per germline. CDR3 length equals 16 residues. With 5 bases clipped from V and 3 bases from J, the junction kept 11 bases outside the gene matches. CDR3 amino acids: CASSPHAGTGYYEQYF. The CDR3 DNA reads TGTGCCAGCAGTCCCCACGCCGGGACAGGGTACTACGAGCAGTACTTC.

The chain couples TRBV7-8 to TRBJ2-3; TRBD2 agrees at 8 bases. V trimming: 7 bases; J trimming: 0 bases; junction bases outside the gene matches: 9. CDR1 is SGHVS, CDR2 FQNEAQ, per germline. This CDR3 comprises 16 residues. The CDR3 here is CASISGIFLSTDTQYF. CDR3 sequence (DNA): TGTGCCAGCATTAGCGGGATCTTTCTTAGCACAGATACGCAGTATTTT.

This chain joins TRBV10-2 and TRBJ1-5; D gene ambiguous. This CDR3 has 10 amino acids. Germline V gene sequence: CDR1 WSHSY, CDR2 SAAADI. V gave up 10 bases and J gave up 6 bases, with 7 bases separating them. CDR3 sequence: CATGTQPQHF. The CDR3, as DNA: TGCGCCACCGGTACTCAGCCCCAGCATTTT.

This clone occurred once. The chain combines TRBV28 with TRBJ2-3, with 9 bases aligning to TRBD2. Per the germline V gene, CDR1 is MDHEN and CDR2 is SYDVKM. V was clipped by 6 bases and J by 0 bases; unmatched bases: 7. The CDR3 sequence is 16 residues long. The CDR3: CASSSPTSGSTDTQYF. The CDR3 nucleotides are TGTGCCAGCAGCTCGCCAACTAGCGGGAGCACAGATACGCAGTATTTT.

The chain is built from TRBV2 and TRBJ2-3, with D possibly being TRBD2 (5 bases). The CDR3 extends over 16 amino acids. The V gene lost 5 bases and the J gene lost 2 bases, with 17 bases spanning the gap. Per germline, CDR1 SNHLY and CDR2 FYNNEI. CDR3 sequence (DNA): TGTGCCAGCAGTCTCGGGATGACTCCATTCACAGATACGCAGTATTTT. This sequence encodes CASSLGMTPFTDTQYF. The whole variable domain, filled in from reference TRBV2 and TRBJ2-3, reads EPEVTQTPSHQVTQMGQEVILRCVPISNHLYFYWYRQILGQKVEFLVSFYNNEISEKSEIFDDQFSVERPDGSNFTLKIRSTKLEDSAMYFCASSLGMTPFTDTQYFGPGTRLTVL.